The entry that follows covers one TCR beta chain sequence. All donors were Caucasian adults living in Nashville, Tennessee. This specimen comes from a study of shared clonotypes between healthy human individuals. Study overall: Plates per donor: three CD4 naive, three CD4 memory, two CD8 naive, one CD8 memory.

Sequencing used immunoSEQ multiplex PCR; TCRdb keeps in-frame clones, though not all of them. The sample shows about 2.4 million clones, 90% to 95% of them seen only once. V shed 2 bases and J shed 2 bases, with 17 bases lying between them. The CDR3 length is 17 residues. The germline V gene encodes CDR1 SGHTA and CDR2 FQGNSA. Source material: naive CD4+ T cells from PBMCs. Indicated subset: CD45RA+ positively selected. The chain has TRBV7-2 and TRBJ2-3; the D gene could be TRBD1 or TRBD2 (5 bases each). The source is a man between 18 and 35 years old in good health. Some clones in this sample may be carry-over from other donors' samples. The CDR3 sequence: CASSLQSGPRVTDTQYF. Written as DNA, the CDR3 is TGTGCCAGCAGCTTACAATCGGGACCCCGGGTCACAGATACGCAGTATTTT.